This T cell receptor (beta chain) was identified during a study of T cells in Graves' hyperthyroidism and ophthalmopathy. General observations from the study: The model's output predicted ophthalmopathy at a median of roughly 6.9 months prior to onset. Blood also contained most expanded thyroid clonotypes above 0.001.

This clonotype showed up many times. Its antigen remains unidentified. TCR beta CDR3 regions were amplified from RNA. HTBI primers were used for first-round RT-PCR of the TCR CDR3. MiXCR, run by TCRdb on the multiplex PCR reads, gives a single entry per CDR3 protein. Of more than 350,000 distinct CDR3 sequences in the sample, approximately 18% were seen once. The authors obtained PBMCs from roughly 9.7 ml of fresh peripheral blood. The sequencing sample was made of blood. The clonotype comes from a woman in her 30s with Graves' hyperthyroidism that later progressed to Graves' ophthalmopathy.

CDR3 nucleotide sequence: TGTGCCAGCGGGGGTGCAAGCGGGAGGGACACCGGGGAGCTGTTTTTT. It is translated as CASGGASGRDTGELFF. The chain combines TRBV2 with TRBJ2-2, with 10 bases matching TRBD2. This CDR3 is built from 16 residues. Germline CDR1 SNHLY, CDR2 FYNNEI. With 8 bases clipped from V and 3 bases from J, the junction kept 9 bases outside the gene matches.